The sequence of this T cell receptor (beta chain) was determined in a study of blood T cell repertoires in COVID-19. Study context: Sites across the United States, Italy and Spain contributed samples from acute and convalescent COVID-19. In each case, the material was cDNA or gDNA derived from T cells, B-cell-depleted T cells, or PBMCs.

Original processing notes: Amplification with reference gene primers provided the estimates of nucleated cell counts. Profiling relied on immunoSEQ multiplex PCR, and the TCRdb table lists in-frame clones only, not all of them. The D gene and trimming were derived from the DNA, and the V and J assignments and clone size from that table. The table lists approximately 85,000 clones, about 92% of them singletons. Germline V gives CDR1 SGHVS, CDR2 FQNEAQ. This CDR3 has 15 residues. V was pared by 1 base and J by 11 bases, with 17 bases between. The genes are TRBV7-8 and TRBJ1-4, with D perhaps matching TRBD1 (6 bases). This TCR was sampled from a woman aged 55-70 years with active COVID-19. The sequencing input was peripheral blood. CDR3 in DNA: TGTGCCAGCAGCTTAGTAGGCGACAGGTTCGGGAAACTGTTTTTT. Its translation is CASSLVGDRFGKLFF.